This T cell receptor (beta chain) was recorded in a study of CD8 T cells in Susac syndrome. Study-level results: Only a relatively small number of individuals were included in the TCR sequencing and HLA analysis.

Random hexamers were used to reverse transcribe about 0.45 to 1 ug of RNA. An immunoSEQ multiplex PCR amplified TCR beta CDR3 over 54 Vbeta and 13 Jbeta. MiXCR, run by TCRdb on the immunoSEQ multiplex PCR reads, gives a single entry per CDR3 protein. The top ten clones hold approximately 0.098% of a sample with approximately 190,000 distinct CDR3 sequences, 90% to 95% of them seen once. Trimming removed 5 bases from V and 4 bases from J; junction bases left unmatched: 7. The CDR3 is 15 amino acids. CDR1 is LNHNV, CDR2 YYDKDF, per germline (reference sequence). Concerning this clonotype: What it binds is not known.

Specimen: CD4+ T cells from PBMCs. The genes are TRBV15 and TRBJ1-3; 8 positions match TRBD1. The receptor comes from a human donor in good health. The CDR3 protein is CATSPKGQVGNTIYF. The CDR3 DNA sequence: TGTGCCACCAGCCCCAAGGGACAGGTGGGAAACACCATATATTTT.